This TCR beta chain was retrieved from a study of OX40 agonist ivuxolimab in advanced cancers. Across the whole study: Dose-escalation subjects each had hepatocellular carcinoma, melanoma, renal cell or head and neck cancer.

The repertoire was sequenced with immunoSEQ multiplex PCR; TCRdb's copy has only in-frame clones and lacks some. The profile shows some 44,000 clones, 65% to 85% of them singletons. The J segment lost 7 bases and the V segment lost 2 bases, leaving 11 bases of the junction unmatched. The CDR3 has 15 amino acids. Germline V gene data show CDR1 as MNHEY and CDR2 as SVGAGI. The receptor's source is an adult with an advanced solid tumor such as melanoma, head and neck, liver or kidney cancer. V is TRBV6-5 and J is TRBJ2-7; 7 bases match TRBD1. This specimen consisted of CD4+ or CD8+ T cells sorted from blood, obtained in a trial of the OX40 agonist ivuxolimab. This CDR3 is CASSYGRTGAQEQYF. Written as DNA, the CDR3 is TGTGCCAGCAGTTACGGCCGGACAGGTGCTCAAGAGCAGTACTTC.